The 28 T cell receptor beta chains below all came from one sample that was sequenced in a study of response to subunit inactivated influenza vaccine. TCRdb re-called the RT-PCR reads with MiXCR, one entry per CDR3 protein. The repertoire holds 500,000 to 600,000 distinct CDR3 sequences, with approximately 16% as singletons. Sequencing was performed on CD4+ T cells sorted from PBMCs, taken 23 to 25 months after vaccination. The receptors were sampled from a man aged 45-69 years who received an inactivated influenza vaccine.

This clonotype was observed a few times. The V gene is TRBV5-1, the J gene TRBJ1-2; tentatively, D is TRBD1 (6 bases). This CDR3 contains 17 residues. Trimming cost V 4 bases and J 6 bases, with 25 bases left between them. Germline V lookup: CDR1 SGHRS, CDR2 YFSETQ. CDR3 in DNA: TGCGCCAGCAGCCGGAATATCAAGGGGGGAGTAAAGGATGGCTACACCTTC. It translates to CASSRNIKGGVKDGYTF.

This clonotype came up a few times. The chain is built from TRBV6-5 and TRBJ2-2, with 10 bases that match TRBD2. The CDR3 is 17 residues long. Germline V lookup: CDR1 MNHEY, CDR2 SVGAGI. V was clipped by 8 bases and J by 6 bases; unmatched bases: 15. CDR3 region: CASAPERSGRAAGELFF. CDR3 bases: TGTGCCAGCGCCCCGGAGCGCAGCGGGAGGGCCGCCGGGGAGCTGTTTTTT.

The rearrangement links TRBV24-1 to TRBJ2-3; maybe TRBD1 (7 bases). Trimming shortened V by 4 bases and J by 0 bases, and 19 bases separated the two germline ends. CDR1 and CDR2 from the germline V gene are KGHDR and SFDVKD. CDR3 length: 18 residues. CDR3 amino acids: CATSDNGGGRKSTDTQYF. CDR3 coding DNA: TGTGCCACCAGTGACAACGGAGGGGGCAGGAAAAGCACAGATACGCAGTATTTT.

The rearrangement links TRBV5-1 to TRBJ2-7; D assignment may be TRBD1 or TRBD2 (6 bases each). V lost 5 bases to trimming and J lost 0 bases, with 12 bases between them. Germline V gives CDR1 SGHRS, CDR2 YFSETQ. CDR3 length: 14 residues. The CDR3 DNA reads as TGCGCCAGCAGACCGGGGGCCACCTCCTACGAGCAGTACTTC. It encodes CASRPGATSYEQYF. The full variable domain, completed using reference TRBV5-1 and TRBJ2-7, is KAGVTQTPRYLIKTRGQQVTLSCSPISGHRSVSWYQQTPGQGLQFLFEYFSETQRNKGNFPGRFSGRQFSNSRSEMNVSTLELGDSALYLCASRPGATSYEQYFGPGTRLTVT.

This clonotype occurred a few times. The CDR3 DNA sequence: TGTGCCAGCAGTTACCCCCAGACAAGGGCTGATTCACCCCTCCACTTT. It encodes CASSYPQTRADSPLHF. V usage is TRBV6-5 and J usage is TRBJ1-6; D is unclear. V lost 2 bases and J lost 8, with 16 bases in between. Germline loops: CDR1 MNHEY, CDR2 SVGAGI. The CDR3 sequence is 16 residues long.

This clonotype was counted ten times or more. V usage is TRBV18 and J usage is TRBJ2-7, with D possibly TRBD1 on 6 matching bases. Trimming pared 1 base from V and 3 bases from J, leaving 22 bases between. The CDR3 is 18 amino acids. The germline V gene encodes CDR1 KGHSH and CDR2 LQKENI. The chain's CDR3 is CASSPLPLMAGVDYEQYF. The CDR3 nucleotides read TGTGCCAGCTCACCACTACCCCTAATGGCAGGGGTAGACTACGAGCAGTACTTC.

This clonotype appeared a few times. The J gene is TRBJ2-5, the V gene TRBV20-1; D remains ambiguous. The V end lost 0 bases, the J end lost 7 bases, and 6 bases lay between the germline ends. This CDR3 is 11 amino acids long. The germline gives CDR1 DFQATT, CDR2 SNEGSKA (reference sequence). CDR3 amino acids: CSAREGGTQYF. The CDR3 DNA reads as TGCAGTGCTAGAGAGGGTGGGACCCAGTACTTC.

This clonotype was seen only a few times. The V and J genes are TRBV5-1 and TRBJ2-1; 9 bases match TRBD2. V shed 2 bases, J shed 7 bases, and the junction held 10 bases outside the gene matches. The CDR3 sequence is 16 residues long. CDR1 is SGHRS and CDR2 is YFSETQ in the germline V gene. CDR3 DNA: TGCGCCAGCAGCTTTAGCGGGACTAGCAGGGGAAATGAGCAGTTCTTC. Residues: CASSFSGTSRGNEQFF. The full variable domain, rest sourced from reference TRBV5-1 and TRBJ2-1, is KAGVTQTPRYLIKTRGQQVTLSCSPISGHRSVSWYQQTPGQGLQFLFEYFSETQRNKGNFPGRFSGRQFSNSRSEMNVSTLELGDSALYLCASSFSGTSRGNEQFFGPGTRLTVL.

The chain recombines TRBV20-1 with TRBJ1-1, with D possibly matching TRBD1 (5 bases). Germline CDR1 is DFQATT and CDR2 is SNEGSKA (reference sequence). Trimming shortened V by 3 bases and J by 8 bases, and 25 bases separated the two germline ends. This CDR3 is built from 16 residues. The CDR3 spells CSARTGTQVLFREAFF. CDR3 sequence (DNA): TGCAGTGCTAGGACCGGGACGCAGGTCCTCTTTCGGGAAGCTTTCTTT.

This chain uses TRBV5-5 with TRBJ1-1; D remains unclear. Germline assignment: CDR1 SGHKS and CDR2 YYEKEE (reference sequence). The CDR3 contains 11 residues. Trimming cost V 5 bases and J 8 bases, with 10 bases left between them. The CDR3 sequence is CASSSVREAFF. CDR3 DNA: TGTGCCAGCAGTAGCGTCCGAGAAGCTTTCTTT.

There are many counts of this clonotype. The V and J genes are TRBV29-1 and TRBJ1-5, with TRBD1 as a possible D gene (5 bases). This CDR3 spans 13 amino acids. CDR1 and CDR2 from the germline V gene are SQVTM and ANQGSEA. Trimming cost V 4 bases and J 3 bases, with 10 bases left between them. The CDR3 loop is CSVARENNQPQHF. The CDR3 bases are TGCAGCGTTGCCAGGGAGAACAATCAGCCCCAGCATTTT.

The J gene is TRBJ2-2, the V gene TRBV5-6; the D call may be TRBD1 or TRBD2 (5 bases each). The CDR3 extends over 14 amino acids. Germline CDR1 and CDR2: SGHDT and YYEEEE. The germline V and J ends were trimmed by 3 bases and 7 bases, with 13 bases remaining between them. This chain's CDR3 is CASSSGTLSGELFF. As DNA, the CDR3 is TGTGCCAGCAGCTCGGGGACCCTCAGCGGGGAGCTGTTTTTT.

The sample holds many counts of this clonotype. The DNA for the CDR3 is TGCAGTGCTTTGAGGGAGACCCAGTACTTC. Translated: CSALRETQYF. The chain combines TRBV20-1 with TRBJ2-5; D gene ambiguous. The CDR3 spans 10 residues. V lost 5 bases, J lost 5 bases, and 6 bases lay in between. Germline V gene sequence: CDR1 DFQATT, CDR2 SNEGSKA (reference sequence).

This clonotype was picked up a small number of times. V usage is TRBV28 and J usage is TRBJ2-1; 7 bases are a match to TRBD1. Per germline, CDR1 MDHEN and CDR2 SYDVKM. V shed 6 bases and J 6 bases; nucleotides not matched to a gene: 2. The CDR3 consists of 12 residues. The chain's CDR3 is CASRQGSNEQFF. CDR3 nucleotides: TGTGCCAGCAGACAGGGGTCCAATGAGCAGTTCTTC.

This clonotype was seen a single time. This chain joins TRBV20-1 and TRBJ2-3; 9 bases agree with TRBD2. V shed 3 bases, J shed 4 bases, and the junction held 8 bases outside the gene matches. The CDR3 runs 15 residues. The V gene's germline CDR1 is DFQATT and CDR2 SNEGSKA (reference sequence). The CDR3: CSASNPSGVSDTQYF. The CDR3 DNA reads TGCAGTGCTAGTAATCCTAGCGGGGTCTCAGATACGCAGTATTTT.

The chain joins TRBV20-1 to TRBJ1-5; 9 positions agree with TRBD1. Germline V gene lookup returns CDR1 DFQATT and CDR2 SNEGSKA (reference sequence). The V segment lost 2 bases and the J segment 7 bases; nucleotides outside the gene matches: 6. The CDR3 runs to 14 residues. CDR3 nucleotides: TGCAGTGCTAGACGCGGGACAGGGCACCAGCCCCAGCATTTT. It specifies CSARRGTGHQPQHF.

This clonotype showed up just a few times. This rearrangement joins TRBV20-1 to TRBJ1-1; D might be TRBD1 (5 bases). CDR3 length: 12 residues. V was trimmed by 5 bases and J by 4 bases, leaving 11 bases between them. From germline, CDR1 is DFQATT and CDR2 SNEGSKA (reference sequence). The CDR3 reads CSAQGLGTEAFF. DNA for the CDR3: TGCAGTGCTCAGGGCTTGGGCACTGAAGCTTTCTTT.

This chain links TRBV5-5 with TRBJ1-1; D gene uncertain. The CDR3 covers 15 residues. The germline V gene has CDR1 SGHKS and CDR2 YYEKEE (reference sequence). V was shortened by 0 bases and J by 1 base, with 10 bases between the two germline ends. CDR3 bases: TGTGCCAGCAGCTTGGTCCAAGCATCGAACACTGAAGCTTTCTTT. Translated: CASSLVQASNTEAFF.

This clonotype was seen a handful of times. The chain recombines TRBV24-1 with TRBJ1-2; D unclear. V was shortened by 2 bases and J by 8 bases, with 8 bases between the two germline ends. Germline V gives CDR1 KGHDR, CDR2 SFDVKD. The length of the CDR3 is 12 residues. The CDR3: CATSDSGQGYTF. In nucleotides, the CDR3 is TGTGCCACCAGTGATTCTGGGCAGGGCTACACCTTC.

V gene TRBV9 combines with J gene TRBJ2-3; 7 bases are a match to TRBD1. The CDR3 is 16 residues long. V was pared by 4 bases and J by 0 bases, with 8 bases of the junction left unmatched. Germline V gives CDR1 SGDLS, CDR2 YYNGEE. The DNA of the CDR3 is TGTGCCAGCAGCACGCGGACAGGCGCTAGCACAGATACGCAGTATTTT. Amino acids: CASSTRTGASTDTQYF.

This clonotype came up a few times. The chain uses TRBV28 and TRBJ1-6; D unresolved. The germline V gene has CDR1 MDHEN and CDR2 SYDVKM. V lost 7 bases to trimming and J lost 5 bases, with 9 bases between them. CDR3 size: 13 residues. CDR3 coding DNA: TGTGCCAGCAAACCTCATCATAATTCACCCCTCCACTTT. Translation gives CASKPHHNSPLHF.

V usage is TRBV5-1 and J usage is TRBJ2-1; 9 bases match TRBD2. CDR1 SGHRS and CDR2 YFSETQ come from the germline V gene. V lost 3 bases and J lost 8; bases outside the gene matches: 6. CDR3 length: 14 residues. In DNA, the CDR3 is TGCGCCAGCAGCTCGGCTAGCGGGGTGGATGAGCAGTTCTTC. This encodes CASSSASGVDEQFF.

This clonotype was detected only a few times. V is TRBV5-8 and J is TRBJ1-2; no reliable D call. The germline V gene encodes CDR1 SGHTS and CDR2 YDEGEE. The CDR3 contains 16 residues. The V end lost 1 base, the J end lost 10 bases, and 23 bases lay between the germline ends. CDR3 sequence: CASSLRLVRHRTAYTF. CDR3 sequence (DNA): TGTGCCAGCAGCTTGAGGTTGGTGAGACACCGGACCGCCTACACCTTC.

This clonotype has just a few counts. The chain employs TRBV11-1 and TRBJ2-2, with D perhaps assigned TRBD1 or TRBD2 (5 bases each). This CDR3 has 15 amino acids. The germline V and J ends were trimmed by 5 bases and 0 bases, with 10 bases remaining between them. Germline V lookup: CDR1 SGHAT, CDR2 FQDESV (reference sequence). The CDR3: CASSQGPSNTGELFF. CDR3 nucleotide sequence: TGTGCCAGCAGCCAGGGACCGTCGAACACCGGGGAGCTGTTTTTT.

This clonotype was seen more than once but under ten times. The V and J genes are TRBV3-1 and TRBJ2-1; 9 bases line up with TRBD2. This CDR3 is 20 amino acids long. Germline V gene lookup returns CDR1 LGHDT and CDR2 YNNKEL (reference sequence). Unmatched junction bases numbered 16, after V lost 4 bases and J lost 0 bases. CDR3 protein: CASSRNLGDHSGSSYNEQFF. The CDR3 nucleotides read TGTGCCAGCAGCCGTAACTTAGGTGACCATAGCGGGAGCTCCTACAATGAGCAGTTCTTC.

This chain joins TRBV11-2 and TRBJ1-1; possible D gene TRBD1, 6 bases. Per the germline V gene, CDR1 is SGHAT and CDR2 is FQNNGV. The ends were cut back, 7 bases at V and 10 bases at J, with 25 bases in the middle. The CDR3 covers 15 residues. CDR3 nucleotide sequence: TGTGCCAGCACCCATTCTGGGGGCATTTGGGTAGGAGCTTTCTTT. Its protein product is CASTHSGGIWVGAFF.

The rearrangement joins TRBV9 to TRBJ2-5; 9 bases line up with TRBD2. This CDR3 is 14 amino acids long. With V trimmed by 3 bases and J by 6 bases, 6 bases remained unmatched. Germline CDR1 and CDR2: SGDLS and YYNGEE. CDR3 bases: TGTGCCAGCAGCGCCGGGACTAGCTCTCAGACCCAGTACTTC. This translates into CASSAGTSSQTQYF.

This chain links TRBV7-9 with TRBJ2-5; tentatively, D is TRBD2 (6 bases). The germline gives CDR1 SEHNR, CDR2 FQNEAQ (reference sequence). The V gene lost 4 bases and the J gene lost 4 bases, with 16 bases spanning the gap. This CDR3 contains 15 residues. The CDR3 loop is CASSSNRAGGETQYF. DNA for the CDR3: TGTGCCAGCAGCTCGAACCGGGCCGGGGGAGAGACCCAGTACTTC.